This T cell receptor (beta chain) was retrieved from a study of OX40 agonist ivuxolimab in advanced cancers. Background for the entire study: Ivuxolimab was a fully human IgG2 agonistic monoclonal antibody targeting the costimulatory receptor OX40 (CD134). Intravenous ivuxolimab was administered to patients every 2 weeks at six dose levels: 0.01, 0.1, 0.3, 1.5, 3 and 10 mg/kg. Of the approximately 50 patients in dose escalation, 19 had hepatocellular carcinoma, about 15 had melanoma, 9 had renal cell carcinoma and 9 had head and neck cancer. In the dose-escalation cohort, around 80% of patients were male, and the mean age was roughly 60 years with a range of roughly 20 to 85. Patients were allowed to have had prior anti-PD-1, anti-PD-L1 or anti-CTLA-4 therapy, and 30% to 50% of the dose-escalation patients had previously received checkpoint inhibitors. Partial responses occurred in three dose-escalation patients: two with cutaneous melanoma and one with hepatocellular carcinoma. Peripheral TCRbeta sequencing aimed to test whether ivuxolimab altered TCR sequence diversity and caused clonal T-cell expansion. The paper describes the monotherapy dose-escalation part (N of about 54 patients) of the phase I trial of ivuxolimab.

Comments on this clone: What antigen it recognizes has not been identified. No qualities accompany the bases; no much larger clone lies one base away.

The trim is 5 bases for V and 1 base for J, with a gap of 20 bases between the germline ends. The germline V gene (reference sequence) supplies CDR1 SGHAT and CDR2 FQDESV. Spanning cysteine to phenylalanine, the CDR3 consists of 17 amino acids. Kept here is only the CDR3 DNA, which spans 51 bases and is read in frame from base 1. Paper-wide results and their limitations: At doses from 0.1 to 3.0 mg/kg, clonal expansion was seen in both CD4+ and CD8+ blood T cells between baseline and week 6. Which antigens the clonally expanded peripheral T cells were specific for was not determined. In the 0.1-3.0 mg/kg groups, partial responders were among the patients with the lowest normalized peripheral clonal expansion, particularly in CD8+ T cells. Low levels of normalized T-cell clonal expansion were also seen in some nonresponding patients. After ivuxolimab, expanded clones were on average more numerous among CD8+ T cells than among CD4+ T cells.

Genomic DNA was isolated from the sorted cells so that the TCRbeta CDR3 region could be sequenced. TCRbeta CDR3 regions were sequenced using the immunoSEQ Assay. Here the immuneACCESS table is served through TCRdb, limited to in-frame sequences with V and J called. Missing clones are a known gap in these copies; in checked studies unresolved V genes cover under half, and the rest lacks a known reason. The sample table lists roughly 46,000 clones, over 75% of them with a count of one. The ten largest clones capture around 2% of the sample. The trial excluded patients who had a history of autoimmune disease or who were on systemic immunosuppression. In every dose cohort, peripheral blood was drawn for TCR sequencing at baseline, cycle 4 day 1, and cycle 7 day 1. Samples came from an open-label, multicenter, first-in-human phase I dose-escalation trial of ivuxolimab. Adults with locally advanced or metastatic head and neck squamous cell, hepatocellular, melanoma or renal cell carcinoma were enrolled in the trial. CD4+ and CD8+ T cells were sorted separately from peripheral blood before TCR sequencing.

The receptor was derived from an adult with an advanced solid tumor such as melanoma, head and neck, liver or kidney cancer. Material: CD4+ or CD8+ T cells sorted from blood, obtained in a trial of the OX40 agonist ivuxolimab. The rearranged segments are TRBV11-1 and TRBJ1-1; the D gene cannot be resolved reliably. The nucleotide sequence reads as follows: TGTGCCAGCAGCCCACTATACCCCGGGCGGGAGAACACTGAAGCTTTCTTT. Translated, it gives CASSPLYPGRENTEAFF. Outside the CDR3, residues come from the reference TRBV11-1 and TRBJ1-1 proteins, so the full variable domain is: EAEVAQSPRYKITEKSQAVAFWCDPISGHATLYWYRQILGQGPELLVQFQDESVVDDSQLPKDRFSAERLKGVDSTLKIQPAELGDSAMYLCASSPLYPGRENTEAFFGQGTRLTVV.